This entry lists 24 T cell receptor beta chains sequenced from one sample in a study of T cell changes during pregnancy in multiple sclerosis. Sequenced by immunoSEQ multiplex PCR; TCRdb stores in-frame clones only, minus some. The data show just over 80,000 clones, more than 90% seen once. The sequenced sample was peripheral blood, obtained in the second trimester of pregnancy. Receptors were obtained from a female donor with multiple sclerosis, enrolled in a pregnancy study.

A remark on this clone: The same CDR3 arises from other DNA sequences in this sample as well. This chain uses TRBV4-1 with TRBJ2-5; possible D gene TRBD1, 7 bases. CDR1 and CDR2 from the germline V gene are MGHRA and YSYEKL. This CDR3 spans 15 amino acids. Trimming cost V 0 bases and J 5 bases, with 13 bases left between them. The CDR3 region has the DNA TGCGCCAGCAGCCAAGAACCAGGGGGGAGGGAGACCCAGTACTTC. Translating gives CASSQEPGGRETQYF.

This clone was seen only once. The chain joins TRBV5-1 to TRBJ2-5; possibly TRBD1 for D (8 bases). Germline V gives CDR1 SGHRS, CDR2 YFSETQ. V shed 1 base and J shed 4 bases, with 14 bases lying between them. The CDR3 length is 15 residues. CDR3 sequence: CASSLSQGEGETQYF. The CDR3 DNA is TGCGCCAGCAGCTTGTCACAGGGGGAGGGAGAGACCCAGTACTTC.

V is TRBV7-9 and J is TRBJ2-7, with TRBD1 matching 8 bases. The J segment lost 7 bases and the V segment lost 9 bases, leaving 8 bases of the junction unmatched. Germline CDR1 SEHNR, CDR2 FQNEAQ (reference sequence). This CDR3 comprises 12 residues. CDR3 sequence: CASTGGFGEQYF. Here the CDR3 DNA reads TGTGCCAGTACAGGGGGATTCGGTGAGCAGTACTTC.

V usage is TRBV4-1 and J usage is TRBJ2-7; 7 bases are shared with TRBD1. The CDR3 is made up of 15 amino acids. V trimming: 0 bases; J trimming: 3 bases; junction bases outside the gene matches: 5. Germline lookup yields CDR1 MGHRA and CDR2 YSYEKL. The CDR3 loop reads CASSQENRGVYEQYF. For the CDR3, the DNA is TGCGCCAGCAGCCAAGAAAACAGGGGAGTCTACGAGCAGTACTTC.

The sample holds one count of this clone. The rearrangement links TRBV5-1 to TRBJ2-7, with 9 bases lining up with TRBD1. The CDR3 has 14 amino acids. The ends lost 0 bases at V and 7 bases at J; junction bases unmatched: 5. CDR1 and CDR2 from the germline V gene are SGHRS and YFSETQ. The DNA for the CDR3 is TGCGCCAGCAGCTTGGGAACAGGGGGCGGAGAGCAGTACTTC. It specifies CASSLGTGGGEQYF.

J is TRBJ2-1 and V is TRBV4-3; 8 bases line up with TRBD2. The CDR3 spans 15 residues. The germline V gene encodes CDR1 LGHNA and CDR2 YSLEER. V lost 3 bases and J lost 3; bases outside the gene matches: 4. CDR3 bases: TGCGCCAGCAGCCAGGGTAGCGGGGTCTACAATGAGCAGTTCTTC. Translation: CASSQGSGVYNEQFF.

The chain combines TRBV6-1 with TRBJ1-1; a possible D gene is TRBD1 (5 bases). The CDR3 loop spans 14 amino acids. Germline CDR1 reads MNHNS; CDR2 reads SASEGT. Trimming shortened V by 4 bases and J by 5 bases, and 14 bases separated the two germline ends. CDR3 residues: CASSVKVQGTEAFF. The CDR3, as DNA: TGTGCCAGCAGTGTGAAGGTCCAGGGAACTGAAGCTTTCTTT.

V gene TRBV11-2 combines with J gene TRBJ1-1; no clear D gene. The CDR3 loop spans 15 amino acids. Between the trimmed V and J ends, which lost 5 bases and 4 bases, there was a span of 17 bases. CDR1 is SGHAT and CDR2 is FQNNGV in the germline V gene. CDR3: CASSPELLGSTEAFF. CDR3 nucleotide sequence: TGTGCCAGCAGCCCAGAGTTGCTGGGGAGCACTGAAGCTTTCTTT.

Only one count was recorded for this clone. The rearrangement joins TRBV2 to TRBJ2-6; 7 bases match TRBD1. This CDR3 contains 14 residues. Losses at the gene ends were 5 bases for V and 4 bases for J; bases not matched to a gene: 2. Germline assignment: CDR1 SNHLY and CDR2 FYNNEI. CDR3 amino acids: CASSTGVGANVLTF. CDR3 sequence (DNA): TGTGCCAGCAGTACAGGGGTGGGGGCCAACGTCCTGACTTTC. Variable domain in full (rest from reference TRBV2 and TRBJ2-6): EPEVTQTPSHQVTQMGQEVILRCVPISNHLYFYWYRQILGQKVEFLVSFYNNEISEKSEIFDDQFSVERPDGSNFTLKIRSTKLEDSAMYFCASSTGVGANVLTFGAGSRLTVL.

The genes are TRBV15 and TRBJ1-1; TRBD1 is a possible D gene (5 bases). Trimming stripped 0 bases from V and 7 bases from J, with 9 bases between. The V gene's germline CDR1 is LNHNV and CDR2 YYDKDF (reference sequence). CDR3 length: 13 amino acids. In DNA, the CDR3 is TGTGCCACCAGCAGAGATGGGCAGGGTGAAGCTTTCTTT. It encodes CATSRDGQGEAFF.

V usage is TRBV6-1 and J usage is TRBJ2-7; no clear D. V lost 3 bases and J lost 10, with 16 bases in between. The CDR3 sequence is 13 residues long. Germline loops: CDR1 MNHNS, CDR2 SASEGT. The CDR3 loop is CASSDIALAEQYF. The CDR3 coding sequence is TGTGCCAGCAGTGATATCGCGTTAGCTGAACAGTACTTC.

The V gene is TRBV19, the J gene TRBJ1-5; maybe TRBD1 (5 bases). Germline assignment: CDR1 LNHDA and CDR2 SQIVND (reference sequence). This CDR3 is built from 15 residues. Trimming took 5 bases from V and 2 from J, leaving 13 bases between them. This CDR3 is CASSGGRSGNQPQHF. The DNA of the CDR3 is TGTGCCAGTAGTGGGGGGAGGAGTGGCAATCAGCCCCAGCATTTT.

The rearrangement links TRBV7-8 to TRBJ1-2, with 7 nucleotides matching TRBD1. The V and J ends lost 5 bases and 4 bases, in that order; junction bases with no gene match: 7. In germline, CDR1 is SGHVS, CDR2 FQNEAQ. The CDR3 extends over 14 amino acids. The CDR3 sequence: CASSSGRDSYGYTF. CDR3 in DNA: TGTGCCAGCAGCAGCGGACGGGACAGCTATGGCTACACCTTC.

This sequence joins TRBV6-6 and TRBJ1-2; no definite D call. Germline lookup yields CDR1 MNHNY and CDR2 SVGAGI (reference sequence). The CDR3 spans 13 residues. V was trimmed by 6 bases and J by 4 bases, leaving 12 bases between them. CDR3 sequence reads: CASREGAFYGYTF. The CDR3 DNA follows: TGTGCCAGCAGGGAAGGAGCCTTCTATGGCTACACCTTC.

This rearrangement joins TRBV19 to TRBJ2-1, with 16 bases aligning to TRBD2. Germline loops: CDR1 LNHDA, CDR2 SQIVND (reference sequence). V shed 8 bases and J 8 bases; nucleotides not matched to a gene: 15. CDR3 length: 18 amino acids. The CDR3 DNA reads TGTGCCAGTGGCGGGGGGACTAGCGGGAGGGCCGTGGCGGATGAGCAGTTCTTC. Translating gives CASGGGTSGRAVADEQFF.

This chain links TRBV19 with TRBJ2-7; 7 bases align to TRBD1. The CDR3 totals 16 residues. The J segment lost 4 bases and the V segment lost 1 base, leaving 10 bases of the junction unmatched. Germline values: CDR1 LNHDA, CDR2 SQIVND (reference sequence). As DNA, the CDR3 is TGTGCCAGTAGTATAGGCCCCCGAGGACAGGCTTACGAGCAGTACTTC. Translation gives CASSIGPRGQAYEQYF.

The genes are TRBV4-1 and TRBJ2-3; D gene uncertain. Deletions cut 1 base from V and 2 bases from J, with 10 bases between. Germline values: CDR1 MGHRA, CDR2 YSYEKL. This CDR3 spans 15 amino acids. For the CDR3, the DNA is TGCGCCAGCAGCCAAGCGGCGCGGCTCACAGATACGCAGTATTTT. Protein sequence: CASSQAARLTDTQYF.

The chain employs TRBV4-3 and TRBJ2-1, with a tentative D call TRBD2 (5 bases). This CDR3 is 17 amino acids long. CDR1 is LGHNA and CDR2 is YSLEER in the germline V gene. The V end was cut by 0 bases, the J end by 10 bases, with 22 bases between. CDR3 DNA: TGCGCCAGCAGCCAAGAAGGGCTAGCCACGCTCCTACGCGAGCAGTTCTTC. It specifies CASSQEGLATLLREQFF.

The chain is built from TRBV5-1 and TRBJ2-5, with TRBD1 identical over 9 bases. The CDR3 has 14 amino acids. Losses at the gene ends were 3 bases for V and 5 bases for J; bases not matched to a gene: 5. The germline V gene encodes CDR1 SGHRS and CDR2 YFSETQ. The CDR3 nucleotides are TGCGCCAGCAGCTCCGGGACAGGGAGGGAGACCCAGTACTTC. Protein product: CASSSGTGRETQYF.

J is TRBJ2-4 and V is TRBV13, with TRBD1 identical over 7 bases. The germline V gene has CDR1 PRHDT and CDR2 FYEKMQ (reference sequence). The CDR3 sequence is 18 residues long. V trimming: 0 bases; J trimming: 1 base; junction bases outside the gene matches: 9. The chain's CDR3 is CASSLGRRTGIAKNIQYF. In nucleotides, the CDR3 is TGTGCCAGCAGCTTAGGTAGACGGACAGGCATTGCCAAAAACATTCAGTACTTC.

V gene TRBV28 combines with J gene TRBJ1-3; the D gene is possibly TRBD1 (5 bases). CDR1 is MDHEN and CDR2 is SYDVKM in the germline V gene. The V end was cut by 5 bases, the J end by 0 bases, with 11 bases between. The CDR3 is 15 amino acids. The CDR3 reads CASSGAVVSGNTIYF. In DNA, the CDR3 is TGTGCCAGCAGTGGGGCTGTCGTCTCTGGAAACACCATATATTTT.

V usage is TRBV4-3 and J usage is TRBJ2-7; 10 bases agree with TRBD2. This CDR3 spans 16 amino acids. The V gene's germline CDR1 is LGHNA and CDR2 YSLEER. After removal of 0 bases from V and 0 bases from J, the junction contained 2 bases not matched to a gene. The CDR3 sequence: CASSQDSGGSSYEQYF. As DNA, the CDR3 is TGCGCCAGCAGCCAAGATAGCGGGGGGAGCTCCTACGAGCAGTACTTC.

This chain links TRBV28 with TRBJ1-1, with a weak D call TRBD1 (6 bases). Trimming pared 2 bases from V and 11 bases from J, leaving 18 bases between. Germline V gene lookup returns CDR1 MDHEN and CDR2 SYDVKM. The CDR3 totals 14 residues. This CDR3 reads CASSLQGPQGGAFF. In DNA form, the CDR3 reads TGTGCCAGCAGTTTACAAGGCCCACAGGGAGGGGCTTTCTTT. Drawing the rest from reference TRBV28 and TRBJ1-1, the complete variable domain is DVKVTQSSRYLVKRTGEKVFLECVQDMDHENMFWYRQDPGLGLRLIYFSYDVKMKEKGDIPEGYSVSREKKERFSLILESASTNQTSMYLCASSLQGPQGGAFFGQGTRLTVV.

The rearrangement links TRBV6-6 to TRBJ1-1; D is unresolved. Trimming took off 8 bases at V and 6 bases at J, with 13 bases between the two ends. This CDR3 has 12 residues. Per the germline V gene, CDR1 is MNHNY and CDR2 is SVGAGI (reference sequence). CDR3 loop: CASEGRSSEAFF. Here the CDR3 DNA reads TGTGCCAGCGAGGGAAGGTCGTCTGAAGCTTTCTTT.